One and the same sample provided the 24 T cell receptor beta chains below, sequenced in a study of CD8+CD57+ T cells in acquired aplastic anemia. Patients chosen for sequencing had CD8+CD57+ cells that had expanded, as shown by flow cytometry. Profiles of TCR beta VDJ and CDR3 were generated from a genomic DNA template. TCRdb re-derived calls from the reads in MiXCR, one entry per CDR3 protein. The table has about 190,000 distinct CDR3 sequences, just under 50% seen once. Sequencing was carried out using sorted CD4+, CD8+, or CD8+CD57+ T cells (not recorded which) from PBMCs. These receptors came from a human donor with aplastic anemia.

In its sample, this clonotype was seen many times. The J gene is TRBJ2-7, the V gene TRBV7-8; D is possibly TRBD2 (6 bases). CDR1 is SGHVS and CDR2 is FQNEAQ in the germline V gene. Trimming left V 3 bases short and J 0 bases short, with 15 bases between. The CDR3 covers 16 residues. As DNA, the CDR3 is TGTGCCAGCAGCTTCAGGGCGGGGCCAAGCTCCTACGAGCAGTACTTC. It translates to CASSFRAGPSSYEQYF. Full variable domain (missing parts from reference TRBV7-8 and TRBJ2-7): GAGVSQSPRYKVAKRGQDVALRCDPISGHVSLFWYQQALGQGPEFLTYFQNEAQLDKSGLPSDRFFAERPEGSVSTLKIQRTQQEDSAVYLCASSFRAGPSSYEQYFGPGTRLTVT.

The chain has TRBV9 and TRBJ2-1, with a weak D call TRBD2 (5 bases). Germline assignment: CDR1 SGDLS and CDR2 YYNGEE. V was trimmed by 2 bases and J by 10 bases, leaving 13 bases between them. The CDR3 loop spans 13 amino acids. The CDR3 loop is CASSVRVGGEQFF. The CDR3 coding sequence is TGTGCCAGCAGCGTTAGGGTCGGCGGGGAGCAGTTCTTC.

This rearrangement joins TRBV29-1 to TRBJ1-2; tentatively, D is TRBD1 (5 bases). The CDR3 contains 13 residues. Germline loops: CDR1 SQVTM, CDR2 ANQGSEA. The ends were cut back, 4 bases at V and 3 bases at J, with 12 bases in the middle. The CDR3 loop reads CSVAGGDDYGYTF. The DNA of the CDR3 is TGCAGCGTTGCAGGAGGGGATGACTATGGCTACACCTTC. The full variable domain, in which reference TRBV29-1 and TRBJ1-2 provide the parts outside the CDR3, is SAVISQKPSRDICQRGTSLTIQCQVDSQVTMMFWYRQQPGQSLTLIATANQGSEATYESGFVIDKFPISRPNLTFSTLTVSNMSPEDSSIYLCSVAGGDDYGYTFGSGTRLTVV.

This clonotype came up a few times. The gene calls are TRBV19 and TRBJ1-6; D ambiguous. This CDR3 region has 11 residues. Deletions cut 6 bases from V and 8 bases from J, with 5 bases between. Per the germline V gene, CDR1 is LNHDA and CDR2 is SQIVND (reference sequence). The CDR3 bases are TGTGCCAGTAGCCATTATTCACCCCTCCACTTT. Residues: CASSHYSPLHF. Filled out from reference TRBV19 and TRBJ1-6, the complete variable domain reads DGGITQSPKYLFRKEGQNVTLSCEQNLNHDAMYWYRQDPGQGLRLIYYSQIVNDFQKGDIAEGYSVSREKKESFPLTVTSAQKNPTAFYLCASSHYSPLHFGNGTRLTVT.

The genes are TRBV20-1 and TRBJ2-7; D is possibly TRBD1 (7 bases). Trimming left V 1 base short and J 3 bases short, with 13 bases between. The CDR3 runs to 14 residues. The germline CDR1 and CDR2 sequences are DFQATT and SNEGSKA (reference sequence). The CDR3 sequence: CSARGRDSLYEQYF. CDR3 bases: TGCAGTGCTAGAGGGCGGGACAGCCTCTACGAGCAGTACTTC.

The chain links TRBV24-1 to TRBJ2-1; 9 bases match TRBD1. Trimming at V came to 4 bases and at J to 6 bases, leaving 6 bases not matched to a gene. Germline-derived CDR1 and CDR2 are KGHDR and SFDVKD. The CDR3 spans 15 residues. CDR3 coding DNA: TGTGCCACCAGTGACCTGGACAGGGGTAGCAATGAGCAGTTCTTC. Translation gives CATSDLDRGSNEQFF.

This clonotype was seen ten or more times. The chain couples TRBV3-1 to TRBJ2-7; 8 bases match TRBD2. The ends lost 7 bases at V and 3 bases at J; junction bases unmatched: 11. CDR3 length equals 15 residues. The germline V gene encodes CDR1 LGHDT and CDR2 YNNKEL (reference sequence). The CDR3 is CASTQGTGGVYEQYF. DNA for the CDR3: TGTGCCAGCACCCAGGGGACGGGAGGGGTCTACGAGCAGTACTTC.

The CDR3 DNA reads as TGTGCCAGCAGCTTTGGTGGGAGCTATGGCTACACCTTC. The encoded protein is CASSFGGSYGYTF. The chain combines TRBV7-9 with TRBJ1-2; D is ambiguous. The germline V and J ends were trimmed by 3 bases and 4 bases, with 9 bases remaining between them. Germline CDR1 reads SEHNR; CDR2 reads FQNEAQ (reference sequence). The CDR3 length is 13 residues.

The sample holds many counts of this clonotype. DNA for the CDR3: TGTGCCAGCGCCCCGGCGGGACGACCCTATGGCTACACCTTC. It is translated as CASAPAGRPYGYTF. The chain carries TRBV12-3 or TRBV12-4 and TRBJ1-2; D might be TRBD1 (5 bases). Trimming removed 8 bases from V and 4 bases from J, with 17 bases in between. The CDR3 consists of 14 residues.

Turning to this clonotype: Given a much more abundant clone one base away, this may be a read error. The chain is built from TRBV7-3 and TRBJ2-1; maybe TRBD1 (5 bases). The CDR3 totals 14 residues. Per germline, CDR1 SGHTA and CDR2 FQGTGA. The CDR3 DNA reads as TGTGCCAGCAGCTTAGCTCGTAGGGGCTATGAGCAGTCCTTC. This translates into CASSLARRGYEQSF. Looking up the rest from reference TRBV7-3 and TRBJ2-1 gives the full variable domain: GAGVSQTPSNKVTEKGKYVELRCDPISGHTALYWYRQSLGQGPEFLIYFQGTGAADDSGLPNDRFFAVRPEGSVSTLKIQRTERGDSAVYLCASSLARRGYEQSFGPGTRLTVL.

The chain combines TRBV20-1 with TRBJ1-5, with unresolved D. V shed 3 bases and J shed 6 bases, with 15 bases lying between them. This CDR3 has 14 residues. From germline, CDR1 is DFQATT and CDR2 SNEGSKA (reference sequence). Written as DNA, the CDR3 is TGCAGTGCTAGCATTTTGGGTTTCCCTCAGCCCCAGCATTTT. Translation: CSASILGFPQPQHF.

This chain links TRBV10-3 with TRBJ2-2; the match to TRBD2 covers 8 bases. Unmatched junction bases numbered 4, after V lost 10 bases and J lost 6 bases. This CDR3 has 12 residues. CDR1 is ENHRY and CDR2 is SYGVKD in the germline V gene. The CDR3 sequence is CATAGRAGELFF. CDR3 nucleotides: TGTGCCACCGCCGGGAGGGCCGGGGAGCTGTTTTTT.

This chain links TRBV12-3 or TRBV12-4 with TRBJ2-5; TRBD2 matches 12 bases. The trim removed 7 bases at V and 5 bases at J, leaving 11 bases unmatched. CDR3 length: 16 amino acids. CDR3 coding DNA: TGTGCCAGCACCTTGGGGCTAGCGGGAGGGCGGGAGACCCAGTACTTC. It translates to CASTLGLAGGRETQYF.

This clonotype has just a few counts. This chain uses TRBV7-2 with TRBJ2-5, with 10 bases matching TRBD2. The CDR3 has 16 residues. The V segment lost 5 bases and the J segment 2 bases; nucleotides outside the gene matches: 8. Germline V lookup: CDR1 SGHTA, CDR2 FQGNSA. CDR3 nucleotide sequence: TGTGCCAGCAGCCCAACTAGCGGGGCGGAGCAAGAGACCCAGTACTTC. It codes for CASSPTSGAEQETQYF.

Comments on this clonotype: Possible read error: a much larger clone is one base away. The chain combines TRBV9 with TRBJ2-2; D gene unclear. The CDR3 is made up of 12 amino acids. The V gene lost 1 base and the J gene lost 7 bases, with 5 bases spanning the gap. The germline CDR1 and CDR2 sequences are SGDLS and YYNGEE. In DNA form, the CDR3 reads TGTGCCAGCAGCGTATGGAACGGGGAGCTGTTTTTT. Translated: CASSVWNGELFF.

The V gene is TRBV5-4, the J gene TRBJ1-1; no firm D call. Between the trimmed V and J ends, which lost 0 bases and 9 bases, there was a span of 6 bases. Germline V CDR1 and CDR2: SGHNT, YYREEE (reference sequence). The CDR3 is 11 residues long. This chain's CDR3 is CASSLDSKAFF. The CDR3 DNA is TGTGCCAGCAGCTTGGACAGCAAAGCTTTCTTT.

This sequence joins TRBV20-1 and TRBJ2-3, with D possibly TRBD2 on 5 matching bases. V dropped 1 base and J dropped 4 bases, with 12 bases sitting between them. Germline assignment: CDR1 DFQATT and CDR2 SNEGSKA (reference sequence). This CDR3 comprises 14 residues. This chain's CDR3 is CSARGPRVADTQYF. CDR3 coding DNA: TGCAGTGCTAGAGGCCCGAGGGTGGCAGATACGCAGTATTTT.

The sample holds many counts of this clonotype. The V call is TRBV2, the J call TRBJ1-5; no clear D. CDR1 SNHLY and CDR2 FYNNEI come from the germline V gene. The V gene lost 6 bases and the J gene lost 4 bases, with 13 bases spanning the gap. The CDR3 length is 14 residues. CDR3 sequence reads: CASRTGILNQPQHF. The CDR3 nucleotides are TGTGCCAGCAGGACGGGGATCCTTAATCAGCCCCAGCATTTT.

In this sample, this clonotype turned up many times. The chain is built from TRBV5-1 and TRBJ2-7; 9 bases agree with TRBD1. The length of the CDR3 is 15 residues. Unmatched junction bases numbered 7, after V lost 3 bases and J lost 3 bases. CDR1 SGHRS and CDR2 YFSETQ come from the germline V gene. The CDR3 region is CASSSRTGVGYEQYF. In DNA, the CDR3 is TGCGCCAGCAGCTCAAGGACAGGGGTTGGCTACGAGCAGTACTTC.

In this sample, this clonotype turned up a few times. This chain links TRBV15 with TRBJ2-5; D perhaps matches TRBD1 (5 bases). The V gene's germline CDR1 is LNHNV and CDR2 YYDKDF (reference sequence). The V end was cut by 0 bases, the J end by 4 bases, with 15 bases between. The CDR3 covers 16 residues. Here the CDR3 reads CATSRDQEGVGETQYF. In DNA form, the CDR3 reads TGTGCCACCAGCAGAGATCAGGAAGGGGTGGGAGAGACCCAGTACTTC.

The rearrangement joins TRBV19 to TRBJ1-6; 8 bases match TRBD1. The length of the CDR3 is 16 residues. With V trimmed by 6 bases and J by 2 bases, 6 bases remained unmatched. The V gene's germline CDR1 is LNHDA and CDR2 SQIVND (reference sequence). The CDR3 region has the DNA TGTGCCAGTAGCGGGACAGGAGCTACCTATAATTCACCCCTCCACTTT. Translation gives CASSGTGATYNSPLHF.

This clonotype appeared a few times. The chain is built from TRBV24-1 and TRBJ2-7, with D perhaps TRBD1 (5 bases). Trimming pared 5 bases from V and 5 bases from J, leaving 15 bases between. Germline CDR1 and CDR2: KGHDR and SFDVKD. This CDR3 is 14 amino acids long. The CDR3 DNA is TGTGCCACCAGTGTCTGGGGCAGATTCAACGAGCAGTACTTC. This translates into CATSVWGRFNEQYF.

This clonotype came up many times. The V and J genes are TRBV5-1 and TRBJ2-7; D may be TRBD1 (6 bases). V shed 0 bases and J shed 3 bases, with 10 bases lying between them. Per germline, CDR1 SGHRS and CDR2 YFSETQ. The CDR3 has 14 amino acids. The CDR3 region is CASSLGTDLYEQYF. The DNA for the CDR3 is TGCGCCAGCAGCTTGGGGACAGATCTCTACGAGCAGTACTTC. The variable domain in full, with the rest retrieved from reference TRBV5-1 and TRBJ2-7, is KAGVTQTPRYLIKTRGQQVTLSCSPISGHRSVSWYQQTPGQGLQFLFEYFSETQRNKGNFPGRFSGRQFSNSRSEMNVSTLELGDSALYLCASSLGTDLYEQYFGPGTRLTVT.

CDR3 DNA: TGCGCCGTCGGGGGGGGAAATCAGCCCCAGCATTTT. Its translation: CAVGGGNQPQHF. The chain has TRBV5-1 and TRBJ1-5; maybe TRBD1 (5 bases). V was trimmed by 10 bases and J by 4 bases, leaving 12 bases between them. The CDR3 is 12 residues long. From germline, CDR1 is SGHRS and CDR2 YFSETQ.